Presented here are 15 T cell receptor beta chains from one specimen sequenced in a study of monozygotic twins with inflammatory bowel disease. TCRdb reprocessed the 5' RACE reads, with one entry per CDR3 protein and no DNA. In total, the table holds approximately 340,000 distinct CDR3 sequences. Sequenced sample: blood. The receptor source for this set is a human donor with ulcerative colitis or Crohn's disease, or a healthy co-twin of an affected twin (not recorded which).

The V gene is TRBV28, the J gene TRBJ1-1; TCRdb returns TRBD1, unconfirmable since there is no DNA. Looked up from germline, CDR1 is MDHEN and CDR2 is SYDVKM. The CDR3 loop spans 15 amino acids. CDR3: CASSLLQGTDTEAFF. The full variable domain, its missing parts supplied by reference TRBV28 and TRBJ1-1, is DVKVTQSSRYLVKRTGEKVFLECVQDMDHENMFWYRQDPGLGLRLIYFSYDVKMKEKGDIPEGYSVSREKKERFSLILESASTNQTSMYLCASSLLQGTDTEAFFGQGTRLTVV.

The rearrangement links TRBV20-1 to TRBJ2-1; with no DNA, the TCRdb D assignment of TRBD2 cannot be verified. Per germline, CDR1 DFQATT and CDR2 SNEGSKA (reference sequence). CDR3 length: 14 amino acids. The CDR3 spells CSVSRDWLTNEQFF.

This chain links TRBV29-1 with TRBJ2-1; TCRdb selects TRBD1, and the lack of DNA leaves this call unchecked. The germline V gene has CDR1 SQVTM and CDR2 ANQGSEA. This CDR3 is built from 18 residues. The CDR3 reads CSVDWDRAGRTSYNEQFF.

The chain couples TRBV3-1 to TRBJ2-3; TCRdb returns TRBD2, unconfirmable since there is no DNA. Germline CDR1 is LGHDT and CDR2 is YNNKEL (reference sequence). The CDR3 is 14 residues long. CDR3 protein: CAGSPRGITDTQYF.

The chain combines TRBV19 with TRBJ1-1; the D call of TRBD1 rests on TCRdb alone, since no DNA is present to check it. This CDR3 has 13 residues. The germline V gene has CDR1 LNHDA and CDR2 SQIVND (reference sequence). The CDR3 here is CASTPERYTEAFF.

This sequence joins TRBV7-3 and TRBJ1-1; without DNA, the TCRdb call of TRBD1 cannot be checked. Germline CDR1 SGHTA, CDR2 FQGTGA. CDR3 size: 15 residues. CDR3 sequence: CASSPETGLNTEAFF.

This sequence joins TRBV7-9 and TRBJ2-7. Germline V gives CDR1 SEHNR, CDR2 FQNEAQ (reference sequence). This CDR3 region has 12 residues. The CDR3 sequence is CASSSPYYEQYF. Filled out from reference TRBV7-9 and TRBJ2-7, the complete variable domain reads DTGVSQNPRHKITKRGQNVTFRCDPISEHNRLYWYRQTLGQGPEFLTYFQNEAQLEKSRLLSDRFSAERPKGSFSTLEIQRTEQGDSAMYLCASSSPYYEQYFGPGTRLTVT.

The chain couples TRBV9 to TRBJ2-7; no DNA is available, so the TRBD2 call from TCRdb remains unchecked. This CDR3 has 13 amino acids. Germline CDR1 reads SGDLS; CDR2 reads YYNGEE. CDR3 residues: CASSVELASEQYF.

The rearrangement links TRBV5-6 to TRBJ2-3; TCRdb's assignment of TRBD2 cannot be checked, as there is no DNA. The CDR3 is made up of 19 amino acids. Looked up from germline, CDR1 is SGHDT and CDR2 is YYEEEE. This CDR3 is CASSSVTSGRASVADTQYF. Supplemented by reference TRBV5-6 and TRBJ2-3, the full variable domain reads DAGVTQSPTHLIKTRGQQVTLRCSPKSGHDTVSWYQQALGQGPQFIFQYYEEEERQRGNFPDRFSGHQFPNYSSELNVNALLLGDSALYLCASSSVTSGRASVADTQYFGPGTRLTVL.

The chain couples TRBV20-1 to TRBJ2-7; TCRdb outputs TRBD2, but without DNA this stays unchecked. CDR1 and CDR2 from the germline V gene are DFQATT and SNEGSKA (reference sequence). CDR3 length: 13 amino acids. The chain's CDR3 is CSAPHLPSYEQYF.

The J gene is TRBJ2-6, the V gene TRBV19. Germline V CDR1 and CDR2: LNHDA, SQIVND (reference sequence). The CDR3 covers 16 residues. CDR3 region: CASSIVFSSGANVLTF.

The rearrangement uses TRBV19 and TRBJ1-5. This CDR3 has 14 residues. CDR1 is LNHDA, CDR2 SQIVND, per germline (reference sequence). CDR3 sequence: CASTPGNRNQPQHF.

The genes are TRBV7-8 and TRBJ2-2; TCRdb's D gene call, TRBD2, goes unchecked for lack of DNA. The CDR3 sequence is 16 residues long. The V gene's germline CDR1 is SGHVS and CDR2 FQNEAQ. CDR3 protein: CASSRAITRSTGELFF.

The chain employs TRBV28 and TRBJ1-1. From germline, CDR1 is MDHEN and CDR2 SYDVKM. The CDR3 totals 12 residues. The CDR3 sequence: CASSLSGTEAFF.

This chain connects TRBV5-1 to TRBJ2-6. Looked up from germline, CDR1 is SGHRS and CDR2 is YFSETQ. The CDR3 contains 17 residues. This CDR3 is CASSLDTQSSGANVLTF.